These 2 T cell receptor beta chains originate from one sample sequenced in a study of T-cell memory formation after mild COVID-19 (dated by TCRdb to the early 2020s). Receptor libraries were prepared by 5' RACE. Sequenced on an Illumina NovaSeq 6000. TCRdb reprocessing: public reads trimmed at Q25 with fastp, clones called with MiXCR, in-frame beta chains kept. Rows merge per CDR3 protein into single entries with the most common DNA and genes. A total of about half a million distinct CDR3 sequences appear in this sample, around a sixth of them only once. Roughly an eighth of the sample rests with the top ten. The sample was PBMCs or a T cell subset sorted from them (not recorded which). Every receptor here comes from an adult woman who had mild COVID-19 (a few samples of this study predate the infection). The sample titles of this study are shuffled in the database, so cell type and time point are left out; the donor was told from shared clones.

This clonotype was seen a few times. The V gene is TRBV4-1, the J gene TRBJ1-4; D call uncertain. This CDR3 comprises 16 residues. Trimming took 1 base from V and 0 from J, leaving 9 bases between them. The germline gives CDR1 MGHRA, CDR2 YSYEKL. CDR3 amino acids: CASSQAGRSTNEKLFF. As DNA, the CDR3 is TGCGCCAGCAGCCAAGCCGGCCGATCAACTAATGAAAAACTGTTTTTT.

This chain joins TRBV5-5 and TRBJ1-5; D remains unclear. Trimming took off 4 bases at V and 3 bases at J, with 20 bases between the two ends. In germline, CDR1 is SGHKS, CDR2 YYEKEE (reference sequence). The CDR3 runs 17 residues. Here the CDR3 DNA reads TGTGCCAGCAGCCGACTGCCTCCCTCGGGGATCAATCAGCCCCAGCATTTT. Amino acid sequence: CASSRLPPSGINQPQHF.